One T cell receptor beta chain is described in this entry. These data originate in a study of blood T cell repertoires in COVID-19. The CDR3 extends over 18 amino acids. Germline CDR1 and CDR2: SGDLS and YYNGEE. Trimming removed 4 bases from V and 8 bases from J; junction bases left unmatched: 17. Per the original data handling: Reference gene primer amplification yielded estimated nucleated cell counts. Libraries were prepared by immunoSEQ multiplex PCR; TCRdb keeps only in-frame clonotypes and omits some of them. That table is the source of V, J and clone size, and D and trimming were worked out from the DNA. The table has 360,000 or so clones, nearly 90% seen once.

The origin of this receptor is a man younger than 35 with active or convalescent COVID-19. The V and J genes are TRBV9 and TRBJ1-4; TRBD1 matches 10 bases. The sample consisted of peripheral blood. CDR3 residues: CASSPGTGARLGKEKLFF. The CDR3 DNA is TGTGCCAGCAGCCCGGGGACAGGGGCCCGATTGGGGAAAGAAAAACTGTTTTTT. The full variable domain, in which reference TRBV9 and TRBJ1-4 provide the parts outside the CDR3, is DSGVTQTPKHLITATGQRVTLRCSPRSGDLSVYWYQQSLDQGLQFLIQYYNGEERAKGNILERFSAQQFPDLHSELNLSSLELGDSALYFCASSPGTGARLGKEKLFFGSGTQLSVL.